These T cell receptor beta chains were read from a single sample in a study of cytomegalovirus exposure and HLA in healthy donors. The method was immunoSEQ multiplex PCR; TCRdb's version includes in-frame clones alone and lacks a portion of them. This sample yields some 110,000 clones, of which roughly 80% are seen a single time; 4% to 5% belongs to the top ten. The source material was PBMCs. These receptors originate from a man aged 50-60 years in good health and CMV-seropositive. Each CDR3 is given with its conserved first and last residue. D genes are given only for firm matches. Clone size is not always given. Where it is, it says once, few, many or a class for expanded clones.

D	length	J	size	V	CDR3	DNA
TRBD1	11	TRBJ2-7	.	TRBV29-1	CSVVNRGEQYF	TGCAGCGTTGTCAACAGGGGCGAGCAGTACTTC
.	13	TRBJ2-1	.	TRBV6-1	CASSEVERGEQFF	TGTGCCAGCAGTGAAGTTGAGCGAGGAGAGCAGTTCTTC
TRBD1	15	TRBJ1-5	few	TRBV19	CASSPGTAGNQPQHF	TGTGCCAGTAGTCCTGGGACAGCGGGCAATCAGCCCCAGCATTTT
TRBD1	14	TRBJ1-6	.	TRBV28	CASRAGTGYSPLHF	TGTGCCAGCAGGGCCGGGACAGGGTATTCACCCCTCCACTTT
TRBD1	15	TRBJ1-4	once	TRBV7-8	CASSFSTGGGEKLFF	TGTGCCAGCAGCTTTTCGACAGGGGGAGGTGAAAAACTGTTTTTT
TRBD1	15	TRBJ1-4	.	TRBV9	CASSVWDRENEKLFF	TGTGCCAGCAGCGTCTGGGACAGGGAAAATGAAAAACTGTTTTTT
.	14	TRBJ2-6	.	TRBV28	CASRGHSGANVLTF	TGTGCCAGCAGGGGGCACTCTGGGGCCAACGTCCTGACTTTC
.	15	TRBJ2-7	few	TRBV6-6	CASSYEGGFSYEQYF	TGTGCCAGCAGTTACGAGGGCGGATTTTCCTACGAGCAGTACTTC
TRBD2	16	TRBJ2-1	.	TRBV5-1	CASSLGVGAGDNEQFF	TGCGCCAGCAGCTTGGGAGTAGGGGCGGGGGACAATGAGCAGTTCTTC
.	15	TRBJ2-5	.	TRBV6-1	CASSESTGEGETQYF	TGTGCCAGCAGTGAGTCAACGGGAGAGGGGGAGACCCAGTACTTC
.	15	TRBJ1-3	.	TRBV2	CASNRQAITGNTIYF	TGTGCCAGCAATAGACAGGCAATTACTGGAAACACCATATATTTT
.	15	TRBJ2-7	.	TRBV5-1	CASSLGAIQPGEQYF	TGCGCCAGCAGCTTGGGGGCGATCCAACCTGGCGAGCAGTACTTC
TRBD2	15	TRBJ2-1	.	TRBV6-1	CASSEAGAGGYSPFF	TGTGCCAGCAGTGAAGCTGGAGCGGGGGGGTATAGTCCGTTCTTC
.	13	TRBJ1-2	.	TRBV6-5	CASSPRETYGYTF	TGTGCCAGCAGTCCAAGAGAAACCTATGGCTACACCTTC
TRBD2	16	TRBJ2-3	once	TRBV10-3	CAISDPGRQGPDTQYF	TGTGCCATCAGTGATCCCGGGAGGCAGGGACCAGATACGCAGTATTTT
TRBD2	19	TRBJ2-6	.	TRBV4-2	CASSQGLAGFRSGANVLTF	TGTGCCAGCAGCCAAGGGCTAGCGGGGTTTAGGTCTGGGGCCAACGTCCTGACTTTC
.	16	TRBJ2-7	.	TRBV5-1	CASSLVGGTGSYEQYF	TGCGCCAGCAGCTTGGTTGGGGGGACGGGAAGCTACGAGCAGTACTTC
.	13	TRBJ1-1	once	TRBV30	CAWSSAGVVGAFF	TGTGCCTGGAGTTCCGCCGGGGTCGTCGGAGCTTTCTTT
TRBD1	15	TRBJ1-1	.	TRBV19	CASRADRGWNTEAFF	TGTGCCAGTAGGGCGGACAGGGGTTGGAACACTGAAGCTTTCTTT
.	13	TRBJ1-6	.	TRBV7-2	CASSLERNSPLHF	TGTGCCAGCAGCTTGGAGCGTAATTCACCCCTCCACTTT
TRBD1	16	TRBJ2-7	.	TRBV28	CASRGVLRTGGYEQYF	TGTGCCAGCAGAGGGGTTCTGAGGACAGGGGGCTACGAGCAGTACTTC
TRBD2	15	TRBJ2-7	once	TRBV10-3	CAISVGLAGSYEQYF	TGTGCCATCAGTGTTGGACTAGCGGGCTCCTACGAGCAGTACTTC
.	12	TRBJ2-3	.	TRBV19	CASSIQWDTQYF	TGTGCCAGTAGTATACAGTGGGATACGCAGTATTTT
TRBD2	15	TRBJ2-7	.	TRBV5-1	CASSPGGLAGGEQYF	TGCGCCAGCAGCCCGGGGGGACTAGCGGGGGGCGAGCAGTACTTC
.	13	TRBJ1-1	.	TRBV28	CASSFSVNTEAFF	TGTGCCAGCAGTTTTAGCGTAAACACTGAAGCTTTCTTT
TRBD1	14	TRBJ1-2	.	TRBV28	CASSGTGVNYGYTF	TGTGCCAGCAGTGGGACAGGAGTTAACTATGGCTACACCTTC
TRBD1	15	TRBJ2-1	.	TRBV7-2	CASSSGQGGFNEQFF	TGTGCCAGCAGCTCAGGACAGGGGGGTTTCAATGAGCAGTTCTTC
TRBD1	15	TRBJ1-4	.	TRBV25-1	CASSELGTGDEKLFF	TGTGCCAGCAGTGAACTCGGGACAGGGGATGAAAAACTGTTTTTT
TRBD1	15	TRBJ1-1	.	TRBV28	CASTHGDRLNTEAFF	TGTGCCAGCACTCACGGGGACAGGTTGAACACTGAAGCTTTCTTT
.	13	TRBJ1-5	.	TRBV28	CASRPQGARPQHF	TGTGCCAGCAGGCCACAGGGTGCGAGGCCCCAGCATTTT
TRBD1	14	TRBJ2-7	.	TRBV5-1	CASSATGGSYEQYF	TGCGCCAGCAGCGCGACAGGGGGCTCCTACGAGCAGTACTTC
TRBD1	16	TRBJ1-2	.	TRBV5-1	CASSLEGGQGTYGYTF	TGCGCCAGCAGCTTGGAAGGGGGACAGGGGACCTATGGCTACACCTTC
.	11	TRBJ2-1	once	TRBV7-2	CASSLAREQFF	TGTGCCAGCAGCTTGGCACGCGAGCAGTTCTTC
.	16	TRBJ2-5	.	TRBV7-2	CASSFGFMSGKETQYF	TGTGCCAGCAGCTTTGGGTTTATGTCAGGGAAGGAGACCCAGTACTTC
.	14	TRBJ1-2	.	TRBV19	CASSPSGLLYGYTF	TGTGCCAGTAGTCCCTCAGGCCTCCTCTATGGCTACACCTTC
TRBD2	14	TRBJ2-1	.	TRBV7-8	CASSPPGLAGAQFF	TGTGCCAGCAGCCCACCGGGACTAGCGGGAGCGCAGTTCTTC
.	14	TRBJ1-1	.	TRBV5-1	CASSLAPVNTEAFF	TGCGCCAGCAGCTTGGCCCCGGTGAACACTGAAGCTTTCTTT
.	14	TRBJ1-4	.	TRBV30	CAWSAPGRGEKLFF	TGTGCCTGGAGCGCTCCTGGACGGGGAGAAAAACTGTTTTTT
.	13	TRBJ1-1	.	TRBV7-9	CASSLGEGGEAFF	TGTGCCAGCAGCTTAGGGGAGGGCGGGGAAGCTTTCTTT
.	14	TRBJ1-1	.	TRBV5-4	CASSLVGRNTEAFF	TGTGCCAGCAGCTTGGTGGGCAGGAACACTGAAGCTTTCTTT
.	14	TRBJ1-6	.	TRBV7-9	CASSGGDHGSPLHF	TGTGCCAGCAGCGGAGGAGATCACGGATCACCCCTCCACTTT
TRBD2	12	TRBJ2-7	.	TRBV29-1	CSVLAGTYEQYF	TGCAGCGTACTAGCGGGGACCTACGAGCAGTACTTC
.	15	TRBJ2-2	.	TRBV7-9	CASSLTGERTGELFF	TGTGCCAGCAGCTTAACGGGAGAGCGCACCGGGGAGCTGTTTTTT
TRBD2	14	TRBJ2-3	.	TRBV7-9	CASSLLADTDTQYF	TGTGCCAGCAGCCTACTAGCGGACACAGATACGCAGTATTTT
TRBD1	14	TRBJ2-1	.	TRBV6-5	CASSYRDRQHEQFF	TGTGCCAGCAGTTACCGGGACAGGCAGCATGAGCAGTTCTTC
TRBD2	14	TRBJ2-1	.	TRBV10-2	CASSASGTFNEQFF	TGCGCCAGCAGTGCAAGCGGGACGTTCAATGAGCAGTTCTTC
.	11	TRBJ1-2	few	TRBV30	CAWSYQEGYTF	TGTGCCTGGAGTTATCAGGAAGGCTACACCTTC
.	14	TRBJ1-2	.	TRBV5-4	CASSLGERPYGYTF	TGTGCCAGCAGCTTGGGTGAGCGACCCTATGGCTACACCTTC
TRBD1	15	TRBJ1-3	.	TRBV30	CAWSVRGQTGNTIYF	TGTGCCTGGAGTGTAAGGGGACAGACTGGAAACACCATATATTTT
TRBD2	17	TRBJ2-3	once	TRBV5-6	CASSLEGSGGSTDTQYF	TGTGCCAGCAGCTTGGAGGGTAGCGGGGGGTCCACAGATACGCAGTATTTT
.	16	TRBJ1-4	.	TRBV4-3	CASSQDSDRYSEKLFF	TGCGCCAGCAGCCAAGATAGCGACAGGTACTCTGAAAAACTGTTTTTT
TRBD1	15	TRBJ1-1	.	TRBV5-1	CASSLVGAGGLSAFF	TGCGCCAGCAGCTTAGTGGGGGCAGGGGGCTTATCAGCTTTCTTT
.	14	TRBJ1-6	few	TRBV7-9	CASSPEQGLVPLHF	TGTGCCAGCAGCCCTGAGCAGGGCTTGGTTCCCCTCCACTTT
TRBD2	15	TRBJ2-7	.	TRBV6-6	CASSYRGRANNEQYF	TGTGCCAGCAGTTATCGCGGGAGGGCCAACAACGAGCAGTACTTC